The 21 T cell receptor beta chains given below trace back to one sample, sequenced in a study of T-cell memory formation after mild COVID-19. Each CDR3 protein is one row after TCRdb ran MiXCR on the 5' RACE reads. Of hundreds of thousands of distinct CDR3 sequences detected, roughly 18% appear once; the ten largest clones hold 12%. The sample consisted of PBMCs or a T cell subset sorted from them (not recorded which). Every receptor here comes from an adult woman who had mild COVID-19 (a few samples of this study predate the infection). Cell type and time point are not known.

V is TRBV4-1 and J is TRBJ1-1, with D possibly TRBD1 on 6 matching bases. The V end was cut by 1 base, the J end by 1 base, with 13 bases between. The CDR3 is 16 residues long. The V gene's germline CDR1 is MGHRA and CDR2 YSYEKL. For the CDR3, the DNA is TGCGCCAGCAGCCAAGTAGGTGGAGGGGGGAACACTGAAGCTTTCTTT. Translation gives CASSQVGGGGNTEAFF.

The chain is built from TRBV5-1 and TRBJ1-1; D unclear. Per germline, CDR1 SGHRS and CDR2 YFSETQ. The CDR3 has 15 residues. Between the trimmed V and J ends, which lost 2 bases and 0 bases, there was a span of 11 bases. As DNA, the CDR3 is TGCGCCAGCAGCTTTAGGGCCAGCCTGAACACTGAAGCTTTCTTT. It is translated as CASSFRASLNTEAFF.

This clonotype showed up many times. This sequence joins TRBV25-1 and TRBJ2-7; the D gene is possibly TRBD2 (7 bases). The germline V and J ends were trimmed by 8 bases and 4 bases, with 18 bases remaining between them. This CDR3 contains 14 residues. Germline V CDR1 and CDR2: MGHDK, SYGVNS. Written as DNA, the CDR3 is TGTGCCAGCGGGTTAGAAAGGGGGGGTTACGAGCAGTACTTC. Protein: CASGLERGGYEQYF.

The chain couples TRBV4-2 to TRBJ2-5, with D perhaps matching TRBD1 or TRBD2 (5 bases each). This CDR3 has 15 amino acids. V was clipped by 1 base and J by 2 bases, with 11 bases between them. From germline, CDR1 is LGHNA and CDR2 YNFKEQ. The CDR3 is CASSQAGTTQETQYF. In nucleotides, the CDR3 is TGTGCCAGCAGCCAAGCCGGGACCACACAAGAGACCCAGTACTTC.

This clonotype was seen more than once but under ten times. The CDR3 is CSVVPREVSYEQYF. The CDR3 nucleotides read TGCAGCGTTGTCCCGCGGGAGGTCTCCTACGAGCAGTACTTC. J is TRBJ2-7 and V is TRBV29-1; TRBD2 aligns across 8 bases. In germline, CDR1 is SQVTM, CDR2 ANQGSEA. V lost 4 bases and J lost 0; bases outside the gene matches: 5. The CDR3 extends over 14 amino acids.

There are many counts of this clonotype. V usage is TRBV9 and J usage is TRBJ2-1, with 13 nucleotides matching TRBD2. Germline values: CDR1 SGDLS, CDR2 YYNGEE. V was clipped by 4 bases and J by 9 bases; unmatched bases: 7. CDR3 size: 15 residues. CDR3 DNA sequence: TGTGCCAGCAGCCTAGGACTAGCGGGAGATATTGAGCAGTTCTTC. It encodes CASSLGLAGDIEQFF. Drawing the rest from reference TRBV9 and TRBJ2-1, the complete variable domain is DSGVTQTPKHLITATGQRVTLRCSPRSGDLSVYWYQQSLDQGLQFLIQYYNGEERAKGNILERFSAQQFPDLHSELNLSSLELGDSALYFCASSLGLAGDIEQFFGPGTRLTVL.

There are many counts of this clonotype. J is TRBJ1-2 and V is TRBV4-1; 8 bases agree with TRBD1. There are 20 residues in the CDR3. Germline CDR1 and CDR2: MGHRA and YSYEKL. V lost 1 base and J lost 4; bases outside the gene matches: 20. CDR3 coding DNA: TGCGCCAGCAGCCAAGGGGCAGGGGGCGGGCGACTCGCCATCCCCTATGGCTACACCTTC. This translates into CASSQGAGGGRLAIPYGYTF.

This clonotype appeared a few times. The chain couples TRBV5-1 to TRBJ2-1; 12 nucleotides line up with TRBD2. V shed 3 bases and J 3 bases; nucleotides not matched to a gene: 16. The length of the CDR3 is 20 residues. CDR1 and CDR2 from the germline V gene are SGHRS and YFSETQ. In DNA form, the CDR3 reads TGCGCCAGCAGCTCCTCAAAAGTAGTTGGACTAGCGGGAATCTACAATGAGCAGTTCTTC. Encoded protein: CASSSSKVVGLAGIYNEQFF.

This clonotype was seen more than once but under ten times. The chain links TRBV20-1 to TRBJ2-5, with D possibly being TRBD2 (6 bases). The CDR3 has 16 amino acids. Trimming removed 5 bases at V and 1 base at J, with 20 bases between. Germline lookup yields CDR1 DFQATT and CDR2 SNEGSKA (reference sequence). This CDR3 is CSAPPADRDSQETQYF. CDR3 bases: TGCAGTGCTCCTCCTGCGGACCGGGACTCCCAAGAGACCCAGTACTTC.

Only a few counts were recorded for this clonotype. The gene calls are TRBV24-1 and TRBJ2-1; D is undetermined. Germline CDR1 and CDR2: KGHDR and SFDVKD. The CDR3 has 15 residues. Deletions cut 4 bases from V and 6 bases from J, with 15 bases between. In DNA, the CDR3 is TGTGCCACCAGTGACGGCTGGGTTTCAGGCAATGAGCAGTTCTTC. This encodes CATSDGWVSGNEQFF.

The V gene is TRBV6-4, the J gene TRBJ2-3; perhaps TRBD2 as D (6 bases). The CDR3 is 15 amino acids. Trimming left V 5 bases short and J 0 bases short, with 12 bases between. Germline V gene lookup returns CDR1 MRHNA and CDR2 SNTAGT. Here the CDR3 DNA reads TGTGCCAGCAGTCTGACGGCGGGGAGCACAGATACGCAGTATTTT. Its protein is CASSLTAGSTDTQYF.

This clonotype was observed a few times. CDR3 loop: CASSLQGPIQYF. The CDR3 DNA is TGTGCCAGCTCACTGCAGGGGCCCATTCAGTACTTC. J is TRBJ2-4 and V is TRBV18; perhaps TRBD1 as D (6 bases). The V and J ends lost 4 bases and 9 bases respectively, with 10 bases between them. The length of the CDR3 is 12 residues. Germline lookup yields CDR1 KGHSH and CDR2 LQKENI.

In its sample, this clonotype was seen a few times. The rearrangement uses TRBV20-1 and TRBJ2-2, with D maybe TRBD2 (5 bases). Per germline, CDR1 DFQATT and CDR2 SNEGSKA (reference sequence). This CDR3 region has 13 residues. V gave up 0 bases and J gave up 6 bases, with 8 bases separating them. CDR3 DNA sequence: TGCAGTGCTAGAGAGAGGGTCCCCGGGGAGCTGTTTTTT. Protein sequence: CSARERVPGELFF.

This clonotype came up a few times. The chain combines TRBV20-1 with TRBJ2-7; a weak D match, TRBD1 (6 bases). Germline lookup yields CDR1 DFQATT and CDR2 SNEGSKA (reference sequence). V was trimmed by 5 bases and J by 0 bases, leaving 23 bases between them. This CDR3 has 17 residues. DNA of the CDR3: TGCAGTGCTCGTCGGCTGGCGGAAAGGGGGTTCTCCTACGAGCAGTACTTC. It is translated as CSARRLAERGFSYEQYF.

The V call is TRBV2, the J call TRBJ2-3; TRBD1 matches at 8 bases. V lost 4 bases and J lost 2; bases outside the gene matches: 5. There are 15 residues in the CDR3. Looked up from germline, CDR1 is SNHLY and CDR2 is FYNNEI. CDR3 region: CASSGGTGHTDTQYF. The CDR3 DNA follows: TGTGCCAGCAGTGGAGGGACAGGCCACACAGATACGCAGTATTTT.

This sequence joins TRBV5-1 and TRBJ2-1; 8 bases are shared with TRBD2. The germline gives CDR1 SGHRS, CDR2 YFSETQ. The CDR3 spans 16 residues. V was pared by 0 bases and J by 9 bases, with 11 bases of the junction left unmatched. The CDR3 DNA sequence: TGCGCCAGCAGCTTGGCCCGGACTAGCATGTATGTTGAGCAGTTCTTC. The encoded protein is CASSLARTSMYVEQFF.

The chain uses TRBV18 and TRBJ2-1, with 10 bases fitting TRBD1. CDR1 and CDR2 from the germline V gene are KGHSH and LQKENI. The V gene end was trimmed by 5 bases and the J gene end by 8 bases; junction bases not matched to a gene: 6. This CDR3 has 14 amino acids. CDR3 sequence reads: CASSGGTGVHEQFF. The CDR3 DNA reads as TGTGCCAGCTCAGGCGGGACAGGGGTTCATGAGCAGTTCTTC.

This clonotype came up a few times. The chain is built from TRBV7-8 and TRBJ2-6, with 7 bases fitting TRBD1. V shed 4 bases and J 0 bases; nucleotides not matched to a gene: 6. Per the germline V gene, CDR1 is SGHVS and CDR2 is FQNEAQ. This CDR3 contains 17 residues. This chain's CDR3 is CASSSHTGASGANVLTF. The CDR3 nucleotides are TGTGCCAGCAGCTCTCATACAGGGGCCTCTGGGGCCAACGTCCTGACTTTC.

In its sample, this clonotype was seen many times. This rearrangement joins TRBV18 to TRBJ2-3; maybe TRBD2 (6 bases). The CDR3 sequence is 15 residues long. Germline CDR1 is KGHSH and CDR2 is LQKENI. V dropped 5 bases and J dropped 0 bases, with 12 bases sitting between them. CDR3 sequence: CASSTDYSSTDTQYF. As DNA, the CDR3 is TGTGCCAGCTCAACGGACTATTCCAGCACAGATACGCAGTATTTT.

Comment on this clonotype: Compared with germline, one end of the junction differs, possibly owing to a read error. The V gene is TRBV9, the J gene TRBJ2-7; 10 bases map to TRBD2. The germline V gene has CDR1 SGDLS and CDR2 YYNGEE. The CDR3 is 16 amino acids. CDR3 amino acids: CASIVESSGGSYEKYF. The CDR3 DNA follows: TGTGCCAGCATCGTAGAGTCTAGCGGGGGCTCCTACGAGAAGTACTTC. Based on the CDR3 plus reference TRBV9 and TRBJ2-7, the full variable domain is DSGVTQTPKHLITATGQRVTLRCSPRSGDLSVYWYQQSLDQGLQFLIQYYNGEERAKGNILERFSAQQFPDLHSELNLSSLELGDSALYFCASIVESSGGSYEKYFGPGTRLTVT.

V and J are TRBV7-9 and TRBJ2-5, with D possibly matching TRBD2 (6 bases). Germline CDR1 is SEHNR and CDR2 is FQNEAQ (reference sequence). This CDR3 is built from 15 residues. Trimming pared 6 bases from V and 2 bases from J, leaving 16 bases between. CDR3 sequence reads: CASSPRKAGQETQYF. The CDR3 bases are TGTGCCAGCAGTCCTAGGAAGGCGGGGCAAGAGACCCAGTACTTC.